The 31 T cell receptor beta chains presented below share a single source sample, sequenced in a study of blood T cell repertoires in COVID-19 (dated by TCRdb to the early 2020s). The protocol used for the library was the immunoSEQ multiplex PCR assay. TCRdb re-hosts the immuneACCESS table, in-frame sequences only. Its copies lack some clones; in the studies checked, an unresolved V gene accounts for under half of them, and the cause for the rest is not known. In this sample the table shows fewer than 350,000 clones, about nine tenths of which occur a single time. The ten largest account for about 2.5% of the sample. The sequenced sample consisted of PBMCs or T cells enriched from blood (not recorded which). The origin of the receptors is a woman aged 40 to 50 with acute COVID-19.

This clone showed up just once. This rearrangement joins TRBV5-1 to TRBJ1-1; TRBD1 agrees at 9 bases. The CDR3 is 15 amino acids. Losses at the gene ends were 2 bases for V and 4 bases for J; bases not matched to a gene: 6. The germline V gene has CDR1 SGHRS and CDR2 YFSETQ. CDR3 protein: CASSFQGQGITEAFF. The CDR3, as DNA: TGCGCCAGCAGCTTCCAGGGACAGGGAATCACTGAAGCTTTCTTT.

The V gene is TRBV6-5, the J gene TRBJ2-4, with a tentative D call TRBD2 (5 bases). Germline CDR1 reads MNHEY; CDR2 reads SVGAGI. The V end lost 8 bases, the J end lost 13 bases, and 21 bases lay between the germline ends. The CDR3 totals 13 residues. The CDR3 loop is CASGPLKGEIQYF. The CDR3 nucleotides are TGTGCCAGCGGCCCCCTTAAGGGAGAGATCCAGTACTTC.

The chain employs TRBV7-6 and TRBJ2-3, with a weak D call TRBD2 (5 bases). This CDR3 has 14 residues. Looked up from germline, CDR1 is SGHVS and CDR2 is FNYEAQ. With 5 bases removed from V and 3 bases from J, the gap between germline ends came to 12 bases. CDR3 loop: CASSQRARTDTQYF. Here the CDR3 DNA reads TGTGCCAGCAGCCAGAGGGCAAGGACAGATACGCAGTATTTT.

V and J are TRBV6-5 and TRBJ2-7; 7 nucleotides line up with TRBD2. The CDR3 contains 12 residues. The J segment lost 3 bases and the V segment lost 11 bases, leaving 7 bases of the junction unmatched. Germline loops: CDR1 MNHEY, CDR2 SVGAGI. The chain's CDR3 is CASGRGYYEQYF. Here the CDR3 DNA reads TGTGCCTCGGGGCGGGGGTACTACGAGCAGTACTTC.

This chain uses TRBV29-1 with TRBJ2-1, with TRBD1 matching 8 bases. Germline V gene lookup returns CDR1 SQVTM and CDR2 ANQGSEA. V lost 1 base to trimming and J lost 12 bases; unmatched junction nucleotides: 11. This CDR3 is 14 amino acids long. The DNA of the CDR3 is TGCAGCGTTGAAGGGGCACAGGGGGTAGTTAGGCAGTTCTTC. Translation: CSVEGAQGVVRQFF.

The chain joins TRBV28 to TRBJ1-6, with unresolved D. This CDR3 is 12 amino acids long. Germline-derived CDR1 and CDR2 are MDHEN and SYDVKM. V gave up 1 base and J gave up 13 bases, with 8 bases separating them. The DNA for the CDR3 is TGTGCCAGCAGTTTATTAGGCGGGCCCCTCCACTTT. Amino acid sequence: CASSLLGGPLHF.

The rearrangement joins TRBV18 to TRBJ1-5, with D possibly being TRBD1 (6 bases). The V gene's germline CDR1 is KGHSH and CDR2 LQKENI. The CDR3 totals 17 residues. The V and J ends lost 3 bases and 5 bases respectively, with 20 bases between them. DNA of the CDR3: TGTGCCAGCTCACCTCGGAGTCCGCTGACAGGTGATCAGCCCCAGCATTTT. Translated, it gives CASSPRSPLTGDQPQHF.

This clone was observed once. V is TRBV19 and J is TRBJ2-2; 13 positions match TRBD2. V dropped 3 bases and J dropped 6; count of bases not matched to a gene: 13. Germline CDR1 is LNHDA and CDR2 is SQIVND (reference sequence). CDR3 length equals 19 residues. In DNA, the CDR3 is TGTGCCAGTAGTATCGACGGGACTAGCGGGACTAGAAGGGCCGGGGAGCTGTTTTTT. As protein: CASSIDGTSGTRRAGELFF.

The chain combines TRBV3-1 (or the pseudogene TRBV3-2) with TRBJ1-6; D might be TRBD1 (5 bases). This CDR3 contains 15 residues. Trimming stripped 4 bases from V and 7 bases from J, with 14 bases between. The germline CDR1 and CDR2 sequences are LGHDT and YNNKEL (reference sequence). The CDR3 loop reads CASSRRGERNSPLHF. DNA of the CDR3: TGTGCCAGCAGCCGTCGGGGGGAAAGGAATTCACCCCTCCACTTT.

This chain links TRBV9 with TRBJ2-5, with 11 bases matching TRBD2. Germline V lookup: CDR1 SGDLS, CDR2 YYNGEE. This CDR3 has 16 residues. V lost 2 bases to trimming and J lost 1 base; unmatched junction nucleotides: 4. CDR3: CASSVVGTSGQETQYF. In nucleotides, the CDR3 is TGTGCCAGCAGCGTGGTCGGGACTAGCGGCCAAGAGACCCAGTACTTC. Full variable domain (missing parts from reference TRBV9 and TRBJ2-5): DSGVTQTPKHLITATGQRVTLRCSPRSGDLSVYWYQQSLDQGLQFLIQYYNGEERAKGNILERFSAQQFPDLHSELNLSSLELGDSALYFCASSVVGTSGQETQYFGPGTRLLVL.

The chain combines TRBV5-6 with TRBJ2-2, with a weak D call TRBD2 (5 bases). Germline V gene lookup returns CDR1 SGHDT and CDR2 YYEEEE. The CDR3 length is 15 residues. Trimming stripped 3 bases from V and 2 bases from J, with 11 bases between. The CDR3 spells CASSYPGFNTGELFF. The CDR3 DNA sequence: TGTGCCAGCAGCTACCCGGGATTTAACACCGGGGAGCTGTTTTTT. Filled out from reference TRBV5-6 and TRBJ2-2, the complete variable domain reads DAGVTQSPTHLIKTRGQQVTLRCSPKSGHDTVSWYQQALGQGPQFIFQYYEEEERQRGNFPDRFSGHQFPNYSSELNVNALLLGDSALYLCASSYPGFNTGELFFGEGSRLTVL.

In this sample, this clone turned up a few times. The V call is TRBV19, the J call TRBJ2-4; 10 bases are shared with TRBD1. Germline V gene data show CDR1 as LNHDA and CDR2 as SQIVND (reference sequence). Trimming at V came to 3 bases and at J to 2 bases, leaving 7 bases not matched to a gene. This CDR3 has 17 residues. The CDR3: CASSIVGTGVTKNIQYF. Here the CDR3 DNA reads TGTGCCAGTAGTATCGTGGGGACAGGGGTAACCAAAAACATTCAGTACTTC.

The rearrangement links TRBV2 to TRBJ2-4; 9 nucleotides line up with TRBD2. Germline CDR1 is SNHLY and CDR2 is FYNNEI. This CDR3 has 14 residues. V shed 6 bases and J 4 bases; nucleotides not matched to a gene: 4. The CDR3 region is CASRGLAGKNIQYF. The CDR3 DNA reads as TGTGCCAGCAGAGGGCTAGCGGGGAAAAACATTCAGTACTTC.

This chain joins TRBV7-2 and TRBJ2-5, with 11 bases aligning to TRBD2. Germline V gives CDR1 SGHTA, CDR2 FQGNSA. The CDR3 has 13 amino acids. J gave up 5 bases and V 4 bases, and 0 bases lay outside the gene matches. The CDR3 region has the DNA TGTGCCAGCAGCTGGACTAGCGGGGAGACCCAGTACTTC. Its protein is CASSWTSGETQYF. Full variable domain (remainder filled in from reference TRBV7-2 and TRBJ2-5): GAGVSQSPSNKVTEKGKDVELRCDPISGHTALYWYRQSLGQGLEFLIYFQGNSAPDKSGLPSDRFSAERTGGSVSTLTIQRTQQEDSAVYLCASSWTSGETQYFGPGTRLLVL.

The chain joins TRBV7-9 to TRBJ2-1; 10 bases match TRBD2. The CDR3 runs 14 residues. Germline CDR1 reads SEHNR; CDR2 reads FQNEAQ (reference sequence). Trimming cost V 1 base and J 10 bases; bases outside gene matches: 4. The DNA of the CDR3 is TGTGCCAGCAGCTTAGTACGTAGCGGGGGGGAGCAGTTCTTC. It codes for CASSLVRSGGEQFF.

V and J are TRBV19 and TRBJ2-1; 7 nucleotides align to TRBD2. V dropped 4 bases and J dropped 9; count of bases not matched to a gene: 12. CDR1 is LNHDA and CDR2 is SQIVND in the germline V gene (reference sequence). CDR3 length: 15 amino acids. The DNA of the CDR3 is TGTGCCAGTAGTAGCGTCGAGGCGGGAGCGGTTGAGCAGTTCTTC. Its protein product is CASSSVEAGAVEQFF.

The gene calls are TRBV20-1 and TRBJ2-5, with TRBD2 identical over 7 bases. V trimming: 6 bases; J trimming: 2 bases; junction bases outside the gene matches: 9. The germline V gene has CDR1 DFQATT and CDR2 SNEGSKA (reference sequence). The CDR3 contains 14 residues. CDR3 in DNA: TGCAGTGCCAGTCCGGGACTACAACAAGAGACCCAGTACTTC. It translates to CSASPGLQQETQYF.

The chain is built from TRBV28 and TRBJ1-2, with D uncertain. Germline V gene sequence: CDR1 MDHEN, CDR2 SYDVKM. This CDR3 comprises 12 residues. Between the trimmed V and J ends, which lost 2 bases and 3 bases, there was a span of 4 bases. The CDR3 region has the DNA TGTGCCAGCAGTTTAGCAGACTATGGCTACACCTTC. This gives the protein CASSLADYGYTF.

This clone was observed once. The chain links TRBV4-2 to TRBJ2-7; no reliable D call. The V end lost 0 bases, the J end lost 3 bases, and 9 bases lay between the germline ends. CDR3 length equals 14 residues. The germline CDR1 and CDR2 sequences are LGHNA and YNFKEQ. CDR3: CASSQDIADYEQYF. In nucleotides, the CDR3 is TGTGCCAGCAGCCAAGATATTGCGGACTACGAGCAGTACTTC.

This sequence joins TRBV24-1 and TRBJ2-2; 9 bases match TRBD1. The CDR3 contains 15 residues. The germline gives CDR1 KGHDR, CDR2 SFDVKD. J was trimmed by 5 bases and V by 5 bases; bases with no gene match: 5. The CDR3 loop reads CATSVTGQGTGELFF. The CDR3 DNA sequence: TGTGCCACCAGTGTAACAGGACAGGGGACCGGGGAGCTGTTTTTT.

The chain recombines TRBV14 with TRBJ2-7; 7 bases are shared with TRBD2. Germline assignment: CDR1 SGHDN and CDR2 FVKESK. The CDR3 runs 14 residues. V shed 4 bases and J 6 bases; nucleotides not matched to a gene: 9. CDR3 region: CASSLIGGGSEQYF. CDR3 bases: TGTGCCAGCAGCCTAATCGGCGGGGGATCCGAGCAGTACTTC. The full variable domain, rest sourced from reference TRBV14 and TRBJ2-7, is EAGVTQFPSHSVIEKGQTVTLRCDPISGHDNLYWYRRVMGKEIKFLLHFVKESKQDESGMPNNRFLAERTGGTYSTLKVQPAELEDSGVYFCASSLIGGGSEQYFGPGTRLTVT.

The chain links TRBV29-1 to TRBJ1-2, with TRBD1 as a possible D gene (5 bases). Germline lookup yields CDR1 SQVTM and CDR2 ANQGSEA. This CDR3 region has 11 residues. The V end lost 4 bases, the J end lost 6 bases, and 9 bases lay between the germline ends. CDR3 DNA: TGCAGCGTTGCAGGGTTTGATGGCTACACCTTC. This codes for CSVAGFDGYTF. The entire variable domain, with the rest obtained from reference TRBV29-1 and TRBJ1-2, is as follows: SAVISQKPSRDICQRGTSLTIQCQVDSQVTMMFWYRQQPGQSLTLIATANQGSEATYESGFVIDKFPISRPNLTFSTLTVSNMSPEDSSIYLCSVAGFDGYTFGSGTRLTVV.

The genes are TRBV5-4 and TRBJ2-1; a weak D match, TRBD2 (6 bases). Germline values: CDR1 SGHNT, CDR2 YYREEE (reference sequence). This CDR3 has 16 amino acids. Between the trimmed V and J ends, which lost 4 bases and 0 bases, there was a span of 14 bases. The DNA of the CDR3 is TGTGCCAGCAGCCCCCTCGGGGGTAGCTCCTACAATGAGCAGTTCTTC. It specifies CASSPLGGSSYNEQFF. Filled out from reference TRBV5-4 and TRBJ2-1, the complete variable domain reads ETGVTQSPTHLIKTRGQQVTLRCSSQSGHNTVSWYQQALGQGPQFIFQYYREEENGRGNFPPRFSGLQFPNYSSELNVNALELDDSALYLCASSPLGGSSYNEQFFGPGTRLTVL.

CDR3 in amino acids: CASSVGGGDTALYGYTF. Here the CDR3 DNA reads TGTGCCAGCAGCGTAGGAGGGGGGGACACCGCGCTTTATGGCTACACCTTC. The rearrangement links TRBV9 to TRBJ1-2, with D maybe TRBD1 (6 bases). This CDR3 contains 17 residues. V was trimmed by 0 bases and J by 5 bases, leaving 20 bases between them. CDR1 is SGDLS and CDR2 is YYNGEE in the germline V gene.

Here the CDR3 reads CASSLAGLGQRDEQFF. The CDR3, as DNA: TGTGCCAGCAGCTTGGCTGGTCTGGGACAGAGAGATGAGCAGTTCTTC. The chain links TRBV5-6 to TRBJ2-1; TRBD1 matches 7 bases. Germline loops: CDR1 SGHDT, CDR2 YYEEEE. The trim removed 0 bases at V and 8 bases at J, leaving 11 bases unmatched. The CDR3 is 16 amino acids. The full variable domain, with the rest looked up from reference TRBV5-6 and TRBJ2-1, is DAGVTQSPTHLIKTRGQQVTLRCSPKSGHDTVSWYQQALGQGPQFIFQYYEEEERQRGNFPDRFSGHQFPNYSSELNVNALLLGDSALYLCASSLAGLGQRDEQFFGPGTRLTVL.

The chain links TRBV6-2 or TRBV6-3 to TRBJ2-1; D is ambiguous. The length of the CDR3 is 12 residues. Trimming took off 3 bases at V and 11 bases at J, with 11 bases between the two ends. Germline V lookup: CDR1 MNHEY, CDR2 SVGEGT. CDR3: CASSYRRTKQFF. The CDR3 nucleotides are TGTGCCAGCAGTTATCGGAGAACAAAGCAGTTCTTC.

V and J are TRBV5-5 and TRBJ2-7; D is uncertain. Per the germline V gene, CDR1 is SGHKS and CDR2 is YYEKEE (reference sequence). V was clipped by 5 bases and J by 4 bases, with 10 bases between them. The CDR3 sequence is 12 residues long. The CDR3 bases are TGTGCCAGCAGTCCTGGCTGGTACGAGCAGTACTTC. It specifies CASSPGWYEQYF.

This rearrangement joins TRBV19 to TRBJ1-1; D uncertain. The length of the CDR3 is 14 residues. Trimming stripped 0 bases from V and 4 bases from J, with 9 bases between. Germline values: CDR1 LNHDA, CDR2 SQIVND (reference sequence). The CDR3 spells CASSIEAEVTEAFF. The CDR3 DNA is TGTGCCAGTAGTATAGAGGCAGAGGTCACTGAAGCTTTCTTT. Full variable domain (missing parts from reference TRBV19 and TRBJ1-1): DGGITQSPKYLFRKEGQNVTLSCEQNLNHDAMYWYRQDPGQGLRLIYYSQIVNDFQKGDIAEGYSVSREKKESFPLTVTSAQKNPTAFYLCASSIEAEVTEAFFGQGTRLTVV.

This chain connects TRBV19 to TRBJ1-1; possible D gene TRBD1, 6 bases. The germline V gene has CDR1 LNHDA and CDR2 SQIVND (reference sequence). V lost 7 bases, J lost 7 bases, and 22 bases lay in between. This CDR3 region has 15 residues. The CDR3 here is CASTMYGDTKSEAFF. In DNA form, the CDR3 reads TGTGCCAGTACCATGTATGGGGACACGAAGAGTGAAGCTTTCTTT.

The chain combines TRBV19 with TRBJ1-2; 8 bases map to TRBD1. Losses at the gene ends were 3 bases for V and 4 bases for J; bases not matched to a gene: 10. There are 16 residues in the CDR3. Germline assignment: CDR1 LNHDA and CDR2 SQIVND (reference sequence). The CDR3 coding sequence is TGTGCCAGTAGTATTGGCCGGACAGGGAGCCCCTATGGCTACACCTTC. It encodes CASSIGRTGSPYGYTF.

The chain couples TRBV19 to TRBJ1-1; no firm D call. The germline CDR1 and CDR2 sequences are LNHDA and SQIVND (reference sequence). Deletions cut 3 bases from V and 0 bases from J, with 11 bases between. CDR3 length equals 15 residues. CDR3 bases: TGTGCCAGTAGTATTCTTGCAGAAATGAACACTGAAGCTTTCTTT. Its protein is CASSILAEMNTEAFF.